This record concerns one T cell receptor (beta chain) sequence. Its antigen remains unidentified. This sample stems from a study of cytomegalovirus exposure and HLA in healthy donors. Both 60 Vbeta primers and 13 Jbeta primers went into the PCR. Method: immunoSEQ multiplex PCR; TCRdb's copy keeps in-frame clones and lacks some. This table has fewer than 110,000 clones, approximately 79% appearing once. The CDR3 covers 15 residues. Germline V CDR1 and CDR2: MNHNY, SVGAGI (reference sequence). The V gene end was trimmed by 5 bases and the J gene end by 7 bases; junction bases not matched to a gene: 11. Study findings and constraints: Across donors, sequencing depth was assumed by presence/absence analyses to be roughly uniform.

This chain joins TRBV6-6 and TRBJ2-7, with 10 bases aligning to TRBD1. The sample comprised PBMCs. This clonotype was obtained from a man aged 50-60 years in good health and CMV-seropositive. CDR3 residues: CASSPRQGAKYEQYF. The CDR3 coding sequence is TGTGCCAGCAGTCCAAGACAGGGGGCGAAATATGAGCAGTACTTC.